The 29 T cell receptor beta chains given below trace back to one sample, sequenced in a study of blood T cell repertoires in COVID-19. Clones were read by immunoSEQ multiplex PCR, and TCRdb kept only the in-frame ones, dropping some. Of under 150,000 clones listed, about 85% are singletons. Specimen: PBMCs or T cells enriched from blood (not recorded which). All receptors derive from a woman in her thirties or forties who had recovered from COVID-19.

The chain employs TRBV5-1 and TRBJ2-2; D perhaps matches TRBD2 (6 bases). The CDR3 runs to 16 residues. V lost 3 bases and J 3 bases, leaving 15 bases between the germline ends. The germline CDR1 and CDR2 sequences are SGHRS and YFSETQ. This chain's CDR3 is CASSWALARDTGELFF. In nucleotides, the CDR3 is TGCGCCAGCAGCTGGGCTCTAGCGAGAGACACCGGGGAGCTGTTTTTT.

This chain connects TRBV7-9 to TRBJ1-4, with a tentative D call TRBD1 (5 bases). With 1 base removed from V and 8 bases from J, the gap between germline ends came to 14 bases. Germline values: CDR1 SEHNR, CDR2 FQNEAQ (reference sequence). The CDR3 runs 15 residues. The CDR3 sequence is CASSLVHQEGEKLFF. CDR3 sequence (DNA): TGTGCCAGCAGCTTAGTTCATCAGGAGGGGGAAAAACTGTTTTTT.

This clone was found a few times. The rearrangement uses TRBV2 and TRBJ1-2; D might be TRBD1 (5 bases). The CDR3 is 13 amino acids. The V end lost 6 bases, the J end lost 6 bases, and 14 bases lay between the germline ends. Germline V gives CDR1 SNHLY, CDR2 FYNNEI. The CDR3 nucleotides read TGTGCCAGCAGGCGGGGGGGAGTCAATGGCTACACCTTC. This encodes CASRRGGVNGYTF.

For this clone: Within the sample, other DNA sequences also encode this same CDR3. The chain joins TRBV30 to TRBJ1-1, with D tentatively TRBD1 (6 bases). The CDR3 sequence is 13 residues long. Germline CDR1 and CDR2: GTSNPN and SVGIG (reference sequence). V shed 3 bases and J shed 0 bases, with 8 bases lying between them. DNA of the CDR3: TGTGCCTGGAGAGGACAGTTGAACACTGAAGCTTTCTTT. Protein sequence: CAWRGQLNTEAFF.

The chain's CDR3 is CASREVVEVVSPLHF. DNA for the CDR3: TGTGCCAGCAGGGAGGTAGTCGAGGTAGTTTCACCCCTCCACTTT. V is TRBV2 and J is TRBJ1-6; D unclear. The germline V and J ends were trimmed by 6 bases and 9 bases, with 18 bases remaining between them. The V gene's germline CDR1 is SNHLY and CDR2 FYNNEI. This CDR3 region has 15 residues.

The rearrangement uses TRBV3-1 (or the pseudogene TRBV3-2) and TRBJ2-3, with 8 bases aligning to TRBD2. In germline, CDR1 is LGHDT, CDR2 YNNKEL (reference sequence). The CDR3 runs 14 residues. V shed 4 bases and J 6 bases; nucleotides not matched to a gene: 6. The chain's CDR3 is CASSPGSSGDTQYF. CDR3 sequence (DNA): TGTGCCAGCAGCCCCGGATCTAGCGGGGATACGCAGTATTTT.

This chain connects TRBV27 to TRBJ2-1, with a weak D call TRBD1 (8 bases). Germline assignment: CDR1 MNHEY and CDR2 SMNVEV (reference sequence). Trimming left V 5 bases short and J 5 bases short, with 16 bases between. The CDR3 covers 15 residues. In DNA, the CDR3 is TGTGCCAGCAGTAGAACAGGGGGGGCAAACAATGAGCAGTTCTTC. Amino acids: CASSRTGGANNEQFF.

This clone was seen a single time. This sequence joins TRBV30 and TRBJ1-2; 11 positions match TRBD1. The CDR3 sequence is 14 residues long. CDR1 and CDR2 (germline): GTSNPN, SVGIG (reference sequence). V lost 1 base and J lost 4; bases outside the gene matches: 2. CDR3 sequence: CAWSEDRGPYGYTF. The CDR3 coding sequence is TGTGCCTGGAGTGAGGACAGGGGGCCCTATGGCTACACCTTC.

This clone showed up just a few times. V usage is TRBV28 and J usage is TRBJ2-2; D is unresolved. V lost 7 bases and J lost 7, with 10 bases in between. CDR3 size: 12 residues. CDR1 and CDR2 from the germline V gene are MDHEN and SYDVKM. In DNA form, the CDR3 reads TGTGCCAGCACCTTTGCGCACGGGGAGCTGTTTTTT. Protein product: CASTFAHGELFF. The full variable domain, with the rest looked up from reference TRBV28 and TRBJ2-2, is DVKVTQSSRYLVKRTGEKVFLECVQDMDHENMFWYRQDPGLGLRLIYFSYDVKMKEKGDIPEGYSVSREKKERFSLILESASTNQTSMYLCASTFAHGELFFGEGSRLTVL.

The chain uses TRBV7-9 and TRBJ1-1; tentatively, D is TRBD1 (5 bases). The V end was cut by 1 base, the J end by 4 bases, with 7 bases between. The CDR3 extends over 13 amino acids. CDR1 is SEHNR and CDR2 is FQNEAQ in the germline V gene (reference sequence). In DNA, the CDR3 is TGTGCCAGCAGCTTAGGGGGCGGCACTGAAGCTTTCTTT. Translation: CASSLGGGTEAFF. Full variable domain (missing parts from reference TRBV7-9 and TRBJ1-1): DTGVSQNPRHKITKRGQNVTFRCDPISEHNRLYWYRQTLGQGPEFLTYFQNEAQLEKSRLLSDRFSAERPKGSFSTLEIQRTEQGDSAMYLCASSLGGGTEAFFGQGTRLTVV.

V is TRBV6-5 and J is TRBJ1-1; possible D gene TRBD1, 6 bases. The CDR3 is 15 amino acids. V was trimmed by 5 bases and J by 10 bases, leaving 23 bases between them. Per the germline V gene, CDR1 is MNHEY and CDR2 is SVGAGI. The CDR3 loop reads CASSRAGDTNKAAFF. In DNA, the CDR3 is TGTGCCAGCAGTCGCGCGGGGGACACCAATAAGGCAGCTTTCTTT.

The rearrangement joins TRBV19 to TRBJ1-1; no reliable D call. V lost 4 bases to trimming and J lost 1 base, with 7 bases between them. Germline CDR1 reads LNHDA; CDR2 reads SQIVND (reference sequence). There are 13 residues in the CDR3. CDR3: CASSTISNTEAFF. Here the CDR3 DNA reads TGTGCCAGTAGTACAATTTCGAACACTGAAGCTTTCTTT.

The rearrangement links TRBV14 to TRBJ1-1; 7 positions match TRBD1. The germline V gene encodes CDR1 SGHDN and CDR2 FVKESK. This CDR3 region has 14 residues. J was trimmed by 1 base and V by 2 bases; bases with no gene match: 1. The CDR3 loop reads CASSQQGGNTEAFF. The CDR3 DNA is TGTGCCAGCAGCCAACAGGGGGGGAACACTGAAGCTTTCTTT.

The chain recombines TRBV11-2 with TRBJ2-7, with 8 bases fitting TRBD2. The CDR3 is 12 residues long. Germline V gene data show CDR1 as SGHAT and CDR2 as FQNNGV. Germline trimming cut 6 bases from V and 6 bases from J; bases unmatched to any gene: 4. The CDR3 DNA follows: TGTGCCAGCAGTTCCGGGACTAGCGAGCAGTACTTC. Translation: CASSSGTSEQYF.

This sequence joins TRBV5-1 and TRBJ1-2; a weak D match, TRBD1 (5 bases). The CDR3 totals 16 residues. V was clipped by 0 bases and J by 3 bases, with 15 bases between them. The germline CDR1 and CDR2 sequences are SGHRS and YFSETQ. DNA of the CDR3: TGCGCCAGCAGCTTGGCCGGGGGGATCCCCGACTATGGCTACACCTTC. Its translation is CASSLAGGIPDYGYTF.

J is TRBJ1-1 and V is TRBV19, with no clear D. With 3 bases removed from V and 1 base from J, the gap between germline ends came to 9 bases. CDR3 size: 14 residues. Germline-derived CDR1 and CDR2 are LNHDA and SQIVND (reference sequence). The CDR3 here is CASSIGIKNTEAFF. Here the CDR3 DNA reads TGTGCCAGTAGTATCGGGATTAAGAACACTGAAGCTTTCTTT.

The V call is TRBV6-1, the J call TRBJ1-5, with D uncertain. The CDR3 spans 16 residues. Germline CDR1 is MNHNS and CDR2 is SASEGT. V lost 3 bases and J lost 1, with 13 bases in between. The CDR3 nucleotides are TGTGCCAGCAGTGAGAGGGTGGGGAGCAGCAATCAGCCCCAGCATTTT. This gives the protein CASSERVGSSNQPQHF.

This chain connects TRBV7-9 to TRBJ2-3; no firm D call. CDR1 is SEHNR, CDR2 FQNEAQ, per germline (reference sequence). This CDR3 spans 13 amino acids. V gave up 2 bases and J gave up 1 base, with 4 bases separating them. The CDR3 DNA reads as TGTGCCAGCAGCTTACAGGGCACAGATACGCAGTATTTT. This sequence encodes CASSLQGTDTQYF.

The chain combines TRBV5-1 with TRBJ2-7; perhaps TRBD2 as D (6 bases). This CDR3 contains 15 residues. From germline, CDR1 is SGHRS and CDR2 YFSETQ. V lost 4 bases to trimming and J lost 0 bases, with 14 bases between them. CDR3 sequence reads: CASSPGDASSYEQYF. Written as DNA, the CDR3 is TGCGCCAGCAGCCCGGGGGACGCCAGCTCCTACGAGCAGTACTTC.

This clone was counted a few times. J is TRBJ1-2 and V is TRBV12-3 or TRBV12-4, with 8 bases lining up with TRBD1. This CDR3 is 11 amino acids long. The trim removed 10 bases at V and 6 bases at J, leaving 4 bases unmatched. The CDR3 region has the DNA TGTGCCACCAAGACAGGGGATGGCTACACCTTC. Translating it yields CATKTGDGYTF.

The CDR3 spells CASSHQDRGYEKLFF. Written as DNA, the CDR3 is TGTGCCAGCAGCCATCAAGACAGGGGGTACGAAAAACTGTTTTTT. The chain links TRBV14 to TRBJ1-4; 9 nucleotides agree with TRBD1. Germline CDR1 reads SGHDN; CDR2 reads FVKESK. J was trimmed by 8 bases and V by 3 bases; bases with no gene match: 7. The CDR3 is 15 amino acids. Based on the CDR3 plus reference TRBV14 and TRBJ1-4, the full variable domain is EAGVTQFPSHSVIEKGQTVTLRCDPISGHDNLYWYRRVMGKEIKFLLHFVKESKQDESGMPNNRFLAERTGGTYSTLKVQPAELEDSGVYFCASSHQDRGYEKLFFGSGTQLSVL.

The chain combines TRBV13 with TRBJ2-7, with 8 nucleotides matching TRBD2. V shed 5 bases and J 4 bases; nucleotides not matched to a gene: 10. The germline CDR1 and CDR2 sequences are PRHDT and FYEKMQ (reference sequence). This CDR3 comprises 15 residues. The DNA for the CDR3 is TGTGCCAGCAGCCGAGCCGGCGGGGGGAGTTACGAGCAGTACTTC. This gives the protein CASSRAGGGSYEQYF.

This clone was counted once. The sample carries other DNA sequences with the same CDR3. CDR3 DNA sequence: TGTGCCAGTAGTATAGCAGGGGGTTCCTACAATGAGCAGTTCTTC. Encoded protein: CASSIAGGSYNEQFF. The gene calls are TRBV19 and TRBJ2-1, with 7 bases fitting TRBD1. The trim removed 1 base at V and 1 base at J, leaving 1 base unmatched. CDR1 and CDR2 from the germline V gene are LNHDA and SQIVND (reference sequence). This CDR3 spans 15 amino acids.

The genes are TRBV21-1 and TRBJ2-2; the table assigns TRBD1, which was not confirmed against the DNA. TRBV21-1 is described as a pseudogene. This CDR3 comprises 14 residues. CDR3 nucleotides: TGTGCCAGCAGGAAAAGGGGCAGGGGCGGGGAGCTGTTTTTT. The encoded protein is CASRKRGRGGELFF.

This sequence joins TRBV5-1 and TRBJ2-1; D ambiguous. This CDR3 has 15 residues. V was trimmed by 2 bases and J by 2 bases, leaving 11 bases between them. Germline CDR1 SGHRS, CDR2 YFSETQ. The CDR3 nucleotides are TGCGCCAGCAGCTTTGACATTAACACCTACAATGAGCAGTTCTTC. Residues: CASSFDINTYNEQFF.

The chain uses TRBV7-8 and TRBJ1-5, with a tentative D call TRBD1 (6 bases). Germline V lookup: CDR1 SGHVS, CDR2 FQNEAQ. Trimming took 0 bases from V and 7 from J, leaving 13 bases between them. This CDR3 has 15 amino acids. Written as DNA, the CDR3 is TGTGCCAGCAGCTTAGCGTTGGGGGCAACCCAGCCCCAGCATTTT. Its translation: CASSLALGATQPQHF.

The chain is built from TRBV3-1 (or the pseudogene TRBV3-2) and TRBJ2-1; 12 bases agree with TRBD2. The length of the CDR3 is 18 residues. The germline gives CDR1 LGHDT, CDR2 YNNKEL (reference sequence). The V gene end was trimmed by 1 base and the J gene end by 4 bases; junction bases not matched to a gene: 8. The CDR3 bases are TGTGCCAGCAGCCAAGCCCCGACTAGCGGGGGTGGGTACAATGAGCAGTTCTTC. It codes for CASSQAPTSGGGYNEQFF.

This clone has just a few counts. The chain combines TRBV28 with TRBJ2-1; D remains unclear. The germline V gene has CDR1 MDHEN and CDR2 SYDVKM. The CDR3 has 15 amino acids. Trimming left V 2 bases short and J 8 bases short, with 16 bases between. CDR3 sequence: CASSLPGSIGDEQFF. In DNA, the CDR3 is TGTGCCAGCAGTTTACCAGGTAGTATTGGTGATGAGCAGTTCTTC. The full variable domain, in which reference TRBV28 and TRBJ2-1 provide the parts outside the CDR3, is DVKVTQSSRYLVKRTGEKVFLECVQDMDHENMFWYRQDPGLGLRLIYFSYDVKMKEKGDIPEGYSVSREKKERFSLILESASTNQTSMYLCASSLPGSIGDEQFFGPGTRLTVL.

The CDR3 DNA follows: TGTGCCAGCAGCTTAGGCCTGGGACAGGGGCCCTACGAGCAGTACTTC. Its protein is CASSLGLGQGPYEQYF. The chain recombines TRBV13 with TRBJ2-7; 10 nucleotides align to TRBD1. This CDR3 comprises 16 residues. J lost 2 bases, V lost 0 bases, and 4 bases had no gene match. Germline V gene data show CDR1 as PRHDT and CDR2 as FYEKMQ (reference sequence).